These T cell receptor beta chains were read from a single sample in a study of a mutant IDH1 vaccine in newly diagnosed glioma. TCRdb keeps only in-frame clones here, not all; method: immunoSEQ multiplex PCR. The table includes around 9,800 clones, 70% to 90% detected once. What these receptors recognize is not known. Sequenced material: PBMCs, taken from a glioma patient whose treatment included an IDH1 peptide vaccine. The receptors were sampled from a woman aged 40 to 50 with glioma. Some clones in this sample may be carry-over from other donors' samples. Both conserved end residues are part of each CDR3. The D gene is left open where the match is weak. The listing skips clone size in some rows; elsewhere it reads once, few, many or a size class.

v_gene,abundance,j_gene,d_gene,CDR3aa,CDR3nt
TRBV2,-,TRBJ2-3,-,CASSERPRLGDTQYF,TGTGCCAGCAGTGAACGGCCCCGCCTTGGGGATACGCAGTATTTT
TRBV7-9,-,TRBJ1-2,-,CASSLARKGIYGYTF,TGTGCCAGCAGCTTAGCGCGAAAGGGGATCTATGGCTACACCTTC
TRBV7-9,-,TRBJ1-2,TRBD1,CASSLTDRGLRGYTF,TGTGCCAGCAGCTTAACCGACAGGGGGCTTCGTGGCTACACCTTC
TRBV11-2,-,TRBJ1-1,-,CASSLGWDENTEAFF,TGTGCCAGCAGCTTAGGGTGGGACGAGAACACTGAAGCTTTCTTT
TRBV19,-,TRBJ1-1,-,CASSLPPKGRMNTEAFF,TGTGCCAGTAGTCTACCCCCCAAGGGTAGGATGAACACTGAAGCTTTCTTT
TRBV5-1,-,TRBJ1-3,-,CASSMDASSGNTIYF,TGCGCCAGCAGCATGGACGCCAGCTCTGGAAACACCATATATTTT
TRBV7-2,-,TRBJ2-3,-,CASSLATDTQYF,TGTGCCAGCAGCTTAGCCACAGATACGCAGTATTTT
TRBV4-2,-,TRBJ1-6,-,CASSQVGGDLGSPLHF,TGTGCCAGCAGCCAAGTCGGTGGGGATCTGGGATCACCCCTCCACTTT
TRBV7-9,-,TRBJ1-1,-,CASSLENVSEAFF,TGTGCCAGCAGCTTAGAAAACGTGTCTGAAGCTTTCTTT
TRBV19,-,TRBJ2-7,TRBD1,CASHRGISSYEQYF,TGTGCCAGCCACAGGGGGATTAGCTCCTACGAGCAGTACTTC
TRBV5-1,-,TRBJ2-1,TRBD2,CASSSGTSGGEVQFF,TGCGCCAGCAGCTCGGGGACTAGCGGGGGGGAGGTGCAGTTCTTC
TRBV6-5,-,TRBJ2-3,-,CASSSGDFLRGTQYF,TGTGCCAGCAGTTCTGGGGACTTCCTCCGTGGTACGCAGTATTTT
TRBV28,-,TRBJ1-2,TRBD1,CASSTPSGQNDYGYTF,TGTGCCAGCTCAACCCCTTCGGGACAGAATGACTATGGCTACACCTTC
TRBV7-2,-,TRBJ1-1,-,CASSLVVLNTEAFF,TGTGCCAGCAGCTTAGTGGTTCTGAACACTGAAGCTTTCTTT
TRBV2,-,TRBJ1-1,TRBD1,CASSQGSNRGLRAFF,TGTGCCAGCAGTCAGGGGTCGAACAGGGGGCTGAGAGCTTTCTTT
TRBV28,-,TRBJ2-7,-,CASRPRTYSYEQYF,TGTGCCAGCAGACCCCGGACGTATTCCTACGAGCAGTACTTC
TRBV5-5,-,TRBJ1-5,-,CASSPRGADNQPQHF,TGTGCCAGCAGCCCTCGGGGGGCTGACAATCAGCCCCAGCATTTT
TRBV15,-,TRBJ2-1,-,CATSRVRHSPPFEQFF,TGTGCCACCAGCAGAGTACGGCATTCTCCCCCCTTTGAGCAGTTCTTC
TRBV9,-,TRBJ2-3,TRBD2,CASSVDPHPLLAGFSTDTQYF,TGTGCCAGCAGCGTAGATCCCCATCCCCTCCTAGCGGGGTTCAGCACAGATACGCAGTATTTT
TRBV4-2,-,TRBJ2-5,-,CASSQASGNLMRETQYF,TGTGCCAGCAGCCAAGCAAGTGGGAATCTTATGCGAGAGACCCAGTACTTC
TRBV27,-,TRBJ2-5,-,CASSLLPRGETQYF,TGTGCCAGCAGTTTATTGCCACGAGGAGAGACCCAGTACTTC
TRBV28,-,TRBJ1-1,-,CASSLGPFSEAFF,TGTGCCAGCAGTTTAGGTCCTTTCTCTGAAGCTTTCTTT
TRBV7-2,once,TRBJ1-5,-,CASSLESLRQPQHF,TGTGCCAGCAGCTTAGAGAGCCTTAGGCAGCCCCAGCATTTT
TRBV6-6,-,TRBJ1-6,TRBD1,CASRTGLTTNSPLHF,TGTGCCAGCAGGACAGGGCTTACCACAAATTCACCCCTCCACTTT
TRBV10-2,-,TRBJ1-2,-,CASSESPWGYTF,TGCGCCAGCAGTGAGTCCCCCTGGGGCTACACCTTC
TRBV6-5,-,TRBJ2-2,-,CASSYSRANTGELFF,TGTGCCAGCAGTTACTCACGGGCTAACACCGGGGAGCTGTTTTTT
TRBV4-2,-,TRBJ2-6,-,CASSPSGGNGANVLTF,TGTGCCAGCAGCCCCTCGGGCGGGAACGGGGCCAACGTCCTGACTTTC
TRBV11-2,once,TRBJ1-1,-,CASSHGQGQYTEAFF,TGTGCCAGCAGCCATGGGCAGGGGCAGTACACTGAAGCTTTCTTT
TRBV30,-,TRBJ2-7,TRBD1,CAWRGDSPEQYF,TGTGCCTGGAGGGGGGACAGCCCCGAGCAGTACTTC
TRBV10-3,-,TRBJ1-1,TRBD1,CAISESSQGAGEAFF,TGTGCCATCAGTGAGTCGTCTCAGGGGGCAGGTGAAGCTTTCTTT
TRBV2,-,TRBJ2-5,TRBD2,CASSHASGRAAQYF,TGTGCCAGCAGTCATGCTAGCGGGAGGGCCGCGCAGTACTTC
TRBV5-1,once,TRBJ1-2,-,CASTPGGRGERYGYTF,TGCGCCAGCACCCCGGGAGGGAGGGGAGAAAGGTATGGCTACACCTTC
TRBV5-1,-,TRBJ1-2,-,CASSSQSYGYTF,TGCGCCAGCAGCTCACAGTCCTATGGCTACACCTTC
TRBV4-1,-,TRBJ2-4,-,CASSQDWQPLAKNIQYF,TGCGCCAGCAGCCAAGATTGGCAGCCTTTAGCCAAAAACATTCAGTACTTC